This paragraph reports one T cell receptor beta chain. Its antigen has not been determined. The sample contains more than one DNA sequence encoding this CDR3. The data were taken from a study of cytomegalovirus exposure and HLA in healthy donors listed by TCRdb under 2017. As for the study more broadly: An earlier analysis of roughly 610 of the donors reported roughly 300 Gb of sequence data and roughly 120 million unique TCR beta sequences obtained from around 170 million T cells. A later genetic analysis used genome-wide SNP genotypes for about 60% of the roughly 670 donors, treating that subset as a discovery cohort. Every repertoire in the discovery cohort had been generated on one and the same sequencing platform. About 300 gigabases of sequencing data and approximately 92 million unique TCR sequences made up an early release that covered 640 HLA-typed donors. Because of strong linkage in the cohort, five DR-DQ haplotypes were treated as single units for association and clustering. Among approximately 370 genotyped donors of the cohort, an average of roughly 230,000 unique TCR beta nucleotide sequences was sequenced per donor, of which approximately 18% were non-productive. To study patterns of TCR occurrence, a later analysis re-analyzed previously published TCR beta repertoires from more than 550 donors and added high-resolution HLA genotyping. A separate validation cohort of approximately 130 different subjects was used in addition to the roughly 620-subject first cohort. Both class I and class II loci were covered by HLA typing, at four-digit resolution. The number of typed donors differed by locus: about 620-640 for A, B, C, DRB1 and DQB1; 500 to 550 for DQA1; approximately 610 for DPA1; and roughly 490 for DPB1. The later analysis used no new phenotypic data to find candidate immune exposures, relying instead on TCR beta sequences and their occurrence across donors. High-throughput TCR immunosequencing, statistical association of individual TCRs with disease status, and machine learning were combined to predict cytomegalovirus infection status. The study aimed to test whether cataloging public T cell receptors could reveal signatures of past pathogen exposure. An earlier analysis of approximately 630 of the donors applied high-throughput TCR beta sequencing to assess whether each TCR beta V gene segment acted as functional or pseudogenic. Donor age, sex, ethnicity and CMV serostatus were compiled together with the repertoire data. The genetic ancestry cluster associated with self-reported Caucasian donors included about four fifths of the approximately 410 genotyped donors. Using immunosequencing, the study profiled T cell repertoires from approximately 700 subjects and related those repertoires to cytomegalovirus serostatus. What the work shows at the level of the full study, not this receptor alone: Linkage disequilibrium might explain the correlated functional status among segregating V segments, but an unknown experimental factor could not be ruled out. The presence/absence analyses assumed that sequencing depth was roughly uniform across donors, and that assumption may not be true. Only TCR beta chains were sequenced in this cohort, and the absence of alpha or paired-chain data limited detectable features. Several of the top co-occurrence clusters appeared to be linked to parvovirus B19, influenza, CMV and Epstein-Barr virus, according to a later analysis. The study listed 164 TCR beta chains as associated with cytomegalovirus. In an earlier analysis of under 600 of the donors, most TCR beta V segments were observed in productive rearrangements about 87% or about 30% of the time, broadly matching IMGT annotations. A later analysis found that HLA-associated TCR beta chains were more clonally expanded and had lower generation probabilities than equally common non-associated chains. Assigning TCR associations to individual alleles was difficult when HLA alleles, especially DR and DQ, strongly co-occurred. Most CMV-associated TCR beta chains appeared to be HLA-restricted in a later analysis, and the HLA associations seemed to be driven largely by CMV exposure. The earlier analysis of some 540 of the donors excluded approximately 15 rarely observed V segments, including chromosome 9 orphons, because counts were too low. A later analysis found that TCR association rates varied across HLA loci, with DRB1 alleles showing the most associated TCRs and HLA-C alleles the fewest. According to the authors, the approach could potentially be generalized to other disease states and immunological phenotypes. Because HLA typing was unavailable for some donors at each locus, only the typed subset was used in association tests. Most TCR sequences were observed very rarely across donors, whereas some public TCRs were present in many individuals. A later genetic analysis associated a missense DCLRE1C variant with V-gene and J-gene trimming of TCR beta chains, and an independent cohort replicated the association. Some IMGT-functional V segments, including TRBV6-2 and TRBV6-3, could not be distinguished by the 87-base-pair reads and were therefore excluded. A further reported finding was that TCR beta sequences accurately predicted the HLA-A and HLA-B alleles for most subjects in the first cohort. For the cohort, immune exposure information was limited to CMV serostatus. In a later genetic analysis, fewer N-insertions in productive TCRs were reported among donors in an Asian-associated ancestry cluster than the roughly 700-donor mean. The classifier was reported to diagnose cytomegalovirus status with high specificity and sensitivity in both the original and validation cohorts. At a false discovery rate of 0.05, a later analysis linked approximately 18,000 TCR beta sequences to specific HLA alleles. Three of the identified cytomegalovirus-associated TCR beta chains were confirmed in vitro to be specific for cytomegalovirus antigens. The sequencing pipeline was judged likely to have produced a cluster of highly shared sequence variants as a technical artifact.

Reading from cysteine to phenylalanine, the CDR3 counts 14 amino acids. Only the CDR3 part of the read is kept: 42 bases, read in frame from the first base. The germline V end is reduced by 3 bases and the J end by 4 bases; junction bases left unmatched: 3. CDR1 SGHRS and CDR2 YFSETQ were looked up in the germline V gene. The cohort consisted of 650 to 700 healthy bone marrow donors. At the time of sampling, every cohort member was nominally healthy, though immune exposures that went unrecorded were likely present. The donor was CMV seronegative and belonged to the group of under 400 seronegative cohort members. Each donor provided a peripheral blood sample, and peripheral blood mononuclear cells were used for TCR beta sequencing. The Qiagen DNeasy Blood Extraction Kit was used to extract genomic DNA from the blood cell samples. The library relied on the immunoSEQ multiplex PCR assay. The multiplex PCR relied on a mix of 60 forward primers for TCR Vbeta segments and 13 reverse primers for TCR Jbeta segments. The CDR3 region of rearranged TCR beta genes was amplified from genomic DNA with a multiplex PCR assay. The amplified TCR beta libraries were sequenced on the Illumina HiSeq System as 87-base-pair reads. Processing in the source paper ran as follows. A later analysis tallied around 80 million unique TCR beta chains across the roughly 610 repertoires, and approximately 9.9 million of those chains were shared by two or more donors. Raw reads were error-corrected and collapsed into unique sequences with a nearest-neighbor algorithm that merged closely related sequences to remove PCR and sequencing errors. Alignment of CDR3 sequences to IMGT reference sequences was used to assign V, D and J gene segments. Each retained sequence needed at least a six-nucleotide match to both a V gene segment and a J gene segment. A rearrangement was called productive if the CDR3 had no stop codons and remained in frame with V and J, and every other rearrangement was called non-productive. Following IMGT convention, CDR3 was defined as the stretch from the second conserved V-encoded cysteine to the conserved J-encoded phenylalanine. Sequences without an unambiguous match to a single V gene segment were excluded from the earlier analysis of approximately 600 of the donors. An earlier analysis of 450 to 650 of the donors called V segments functional above 56.7% productive rearrangements and segregating when the between-donor standard deviation exceeded 5%. A statistical classification framework was built for diagnosing cytomegalovirus status from the catalog of TCR beta chain sequences. In a later analysis, TCR nucleotide sequences were compared against IMGT/GENE-DB human TR gene sequences so that V and J genes could be assigned. A later analysis assigned CDR3 sequences and most-parsimonious VDJ recombination scenarios with the TCRdist pipeline. A later analysis defined each TCR beta chain by its CDR3 amino acid sequence plus V-gene family, and excluded reads lacking a unique V-gene family. In a later analysis, several hundred highly shared, low-generation-probability nucleotide sequences were removed to address suspected cross-contamination and a sequencing artifact. A later analysis calculated a clonal expansion index for each public chain from normalized within-repertoire ranks of inferred template counts. In a later analysis, generation probabilities were computed using a VDJ recombination model fitted to out-of-frame rearrangements, and the results were checked against IGoR. Hypergeometric tests were used in a later analysis to score TCR-TCR, TCR-HLA and TCR-CMV co-occurrence, with a repertoire-size bias correction applied to the TCR pairs. To estimate false discovery rates, a later analysis permuted the HLA or CMV assignments 20 times. A later analysis grouped co-occurring TCRs with DBSCAN, adding TCRdist sequence similarity when clustering within HLA-allele-positive subsets. Repertoires with fewer than 30,000 or more than 120,000 public chains were left out of co-occurrence clustering, as were five repertoires with anomalous nucleotide sharing. TCRdb took this table from immuneACCESS and kept in-frame rearrangements with V and J called. Such tables lack part of the clones; where checked against another copy, unresolved V genes explain under half of the gap, and the rest is unexplained. Clonal size and the V and J genes are those of that table, whereas D and trimming came from the DNA. For this sample, the table gives fewer than 150,000 clones. Of the sample, roughly 2.5% is held by the ten largest clones.

Sequencing was performed on PBMCs. The TCR comes from a man aged 40-55 years in good health and CMV-seronegative. Here the chain combines TRBV5-1 and TRBJ2-7, and 11 junctional nucleotides match TRBD1. The CDR3 here reads CASSSGTGGYEQYF. The DNA is TGCGCCAGCAGCTCCGGGACAGGGGGGTACGAGCAGTACTTC. When the CDR3 is completed using the reference TRBV5-1 and TRBJ2-7 genes on either side, the full variable domain is KAGVTQTPRYLIKTRGQQVTLSCSPISGHRSVSWYQQTPGQGLQFLFEYFSETQRNKGNFPGRFSGRQFSNSRSEMNVSTLELGDSALYLCASSSGTGGYEQYFGPGTRLTVT.